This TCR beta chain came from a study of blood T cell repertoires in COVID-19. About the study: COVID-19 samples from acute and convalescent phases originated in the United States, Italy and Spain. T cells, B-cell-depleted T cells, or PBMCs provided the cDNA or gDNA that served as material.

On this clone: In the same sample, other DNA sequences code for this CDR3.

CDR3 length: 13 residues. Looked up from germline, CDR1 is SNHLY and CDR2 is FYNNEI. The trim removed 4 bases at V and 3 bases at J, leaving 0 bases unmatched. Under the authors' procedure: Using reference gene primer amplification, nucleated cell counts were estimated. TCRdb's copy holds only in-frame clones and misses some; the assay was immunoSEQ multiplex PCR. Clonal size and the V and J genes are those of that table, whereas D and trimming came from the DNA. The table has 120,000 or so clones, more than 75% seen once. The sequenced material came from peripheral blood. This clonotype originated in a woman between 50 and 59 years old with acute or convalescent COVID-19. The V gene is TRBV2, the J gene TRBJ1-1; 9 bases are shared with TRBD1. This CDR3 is CASSGQGDTEAFF. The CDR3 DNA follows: TGTGCCAGCAGTGGACAGGGGGACACTGAAGCTTTCTTT.